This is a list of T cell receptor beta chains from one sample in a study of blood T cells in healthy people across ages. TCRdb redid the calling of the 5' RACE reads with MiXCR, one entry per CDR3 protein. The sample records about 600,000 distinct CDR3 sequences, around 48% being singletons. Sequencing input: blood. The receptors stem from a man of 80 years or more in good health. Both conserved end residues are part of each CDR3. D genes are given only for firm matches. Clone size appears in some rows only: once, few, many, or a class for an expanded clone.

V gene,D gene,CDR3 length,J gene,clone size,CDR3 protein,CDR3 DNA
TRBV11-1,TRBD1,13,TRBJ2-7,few,CASSKTGNYEQYF,TGTGCCAGCAGCAAGACAGGGAACTACGAGCAGTACTTC
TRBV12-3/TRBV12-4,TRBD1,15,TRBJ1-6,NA,CASSLEGQVGSPLHF,TGTGCCAGCAGTTTAGAGGGACAGGTGGGATCACCCCTCCACTTT
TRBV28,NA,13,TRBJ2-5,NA,CASVDSGQETQYF,TGTGCCAGCGTGGATTCCGGTCAAGAGACCCAGTACTTC
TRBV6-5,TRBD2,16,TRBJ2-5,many,CASRTSSLQPQETQYF,TGTGCCAGCAGGACTAGCTCTCTTCAGCCCCAAGAGACCCAGTACTTC
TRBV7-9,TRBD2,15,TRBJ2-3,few,CASSNSGRPTDTQYF,TGTGCCAGCAGTAATAGCGGGAGACCCACAGATACGCAGTATTTT
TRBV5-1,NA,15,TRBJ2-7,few,CASSLPGGGSYEQYF,TGCGCCAGCAGCTTGCCCGGGGGCGGTTCCTACGAGCAGTACTTC
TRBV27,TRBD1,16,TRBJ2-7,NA,CASQLKPRGRSYEQYF,TGTGCCAGCCAACTCAAGCCTAGGGGGCGCAGCTACGAGCAGTACTTC
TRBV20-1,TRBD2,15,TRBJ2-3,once,CSVWTSGRGADTQYF,TGCAGTGTATGGACTAGCGGGAGAGGGGCAGATACGCAGTATTTT
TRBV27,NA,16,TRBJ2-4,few,CASSLRWGLAKNIQYF,TGTGCCAGCAGTTTACGGTGGGGGCTAGCCAAAAACATTCAGTACTTC
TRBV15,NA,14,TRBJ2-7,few,CATSRDFQAYEQYF,TGTGCCACCAGCAGAGATTTTCAAGCGTACGAGCAGTACTTC
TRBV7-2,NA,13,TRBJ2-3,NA,CASSLGDPDTQYF,TGTGCCAGCAGCTTAGGGGATCCAGATACGCAGTATTTT
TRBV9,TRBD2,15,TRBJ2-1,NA,CASSEDGRAYNEQFF,TGTGCCAGCAGCGAAGACGGGAGGGCCTACAATGAGCAGTTCTTC
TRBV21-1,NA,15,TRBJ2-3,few,CATRQGPEGADTQYF,TGTGCCACCAGACAAGGACCCGAGGGCGCAGATACGCAGTATTTT
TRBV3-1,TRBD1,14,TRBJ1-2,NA,CASSQATRGLGYTF,TGTGCCAGCAGCCAAGCAACAAGGGGGCTTGGCTACACCTTC
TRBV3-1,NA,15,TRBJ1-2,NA,CASSQDPSRTTGYTF,TGTGCCAGCAGCCAAGACCCGTCTCGGACAACTGGCTACACCTTC
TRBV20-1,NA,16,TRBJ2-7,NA,CSARSRRILNSYEQYF,TGCAGTGCTAGAAGCCGACGGATACTCAACTCCTACGAGCAGTACTTC
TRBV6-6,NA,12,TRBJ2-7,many,CASSYGFYEQYF,TGTGCCAGCAGTTACGGGTTCTACGAGCAGTACTTC
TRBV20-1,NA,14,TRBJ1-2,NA,CSARDQKQPYGYTF,TGCAGTGCTAGAGATCAAAAACAGCCCTATGGCTACACCTTC
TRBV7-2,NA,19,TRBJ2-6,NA,CASSRRAVRVISGANVLTF,TGTGCCAGCAGCCGGCGGGCGGTCAGGGTCATATCTGGGGCCAACGTCCTGACTTTC
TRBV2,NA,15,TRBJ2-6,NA,CAGSLRTTGANVLTF,TGTGCCGGCAGCCTACGGACTACCGGGGCCAACGTCCTGACTTTC
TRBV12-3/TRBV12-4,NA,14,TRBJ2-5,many,CASSFSGPQETQYF,TGTGCCAGCAGTTTTTCTGGTCCCCAAGAGACCCAGTACTTC
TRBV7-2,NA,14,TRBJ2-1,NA,CASSLAIGGGEQFF,TGTGCCAGCAGCTTAGCGATAGGTGGAGGTGAGCAGTTCTTC
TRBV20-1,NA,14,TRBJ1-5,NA,CSARVSGNNQPQHF,TGCAGTGCTAGAGTCAGCGGGAACAATCAGCCCCAGCATTTT
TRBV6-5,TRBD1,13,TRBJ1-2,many,CASSRQGIYGYTF,TGTGCCAGCAGCAGACAGGGTATCTATGGCTACACCTTC
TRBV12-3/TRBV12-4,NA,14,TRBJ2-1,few,CASSSISEGNEQFF,TGTGCCAGCAGTTCGATCAGTGAGGGCAATGAGCAGTTCTTC
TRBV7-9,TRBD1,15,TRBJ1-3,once,CASSPIQGAANTIYF,TGTGCCAGCAGCCCAATTCAGGGGGCCGCAAACACCATATATTTT
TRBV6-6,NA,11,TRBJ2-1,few,CASSYGLVRFF,TGTGCCAGCAGTTACGGGCTAGTTAGGTTCTTC
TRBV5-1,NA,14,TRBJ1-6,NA,CASKGELYNSPLHF,TGCGCCAGCAAGGGGGAACTCTATAATTCACCCCTCCACTTT
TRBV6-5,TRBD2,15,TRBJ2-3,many,CASSSAGGPSDTQYF,TGTGCCAGCAGCTCTGCGGGGGGGCCGTCAGATACGCAGTATTTT
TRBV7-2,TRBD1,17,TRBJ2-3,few,CASSLVGERGPVDTQYF,TGTGCCAGCAGCTTAGTGGGGGAAAGGGGGCCTGTAGATACGCAGTATTTT
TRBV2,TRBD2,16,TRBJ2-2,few,CASSGIIAGVGGELFF,TGTGCCAGCAGCGGGATCATAGCGGGAGTCGGCGGGGAGCTGTTTTTT
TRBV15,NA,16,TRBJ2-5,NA,CATSRDRIRGKETQYF,TGTGCCACCAGCAGAGATCGAATACGGGGAAAAGAGACCCAGTACTTC
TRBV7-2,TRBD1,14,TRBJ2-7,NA,CASREGTGGSEQYF,TGTGCCAGCAGGGAAGGGACAGGTGGCTCCGAGCAGTACTTC
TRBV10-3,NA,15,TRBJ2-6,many,CAISDGVSGANVLTF,TGTGCCATCAGTGATGGGGTCTCTGGGGCCAACGTCCTGACTTTC
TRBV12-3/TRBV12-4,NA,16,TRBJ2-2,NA,CASRAAGTQNTGELFF,TGTGCCAGCAGGGCGGCCGGGACACAGAACACCGGGGAGCTGTTTTTT
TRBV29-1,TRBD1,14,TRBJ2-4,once,CSSASRTGGGIQYF,TGCAGCAGTGCCTCCCGGACAGGGGGTGGCATTCAGTACTTC
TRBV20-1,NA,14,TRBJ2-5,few,CSARDIRNQETQYF,TGCAGTGCTAGAGATATCCGGAACCAAGAGACCCAGTACTTC
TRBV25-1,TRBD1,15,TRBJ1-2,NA,CASSEQGGGNYGYTF,TGTGCCAGCAGTGAACAGGGGGGCGGGAACTATGGCTACACCTTC
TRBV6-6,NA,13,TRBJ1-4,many,CASSYGGWEKLFF,TGTGCCAGCAGTTACGGGGGTTGGGAAAAACTGTTTTTT
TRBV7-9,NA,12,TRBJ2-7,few,CASSRQNCEQYF,TGTGCCAGCAGCCGTCAGAATTGCGAGCAGTACTTC
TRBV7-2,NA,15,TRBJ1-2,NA,CASSLGTGNVYGYTF,TGTGCCAGCAGCTTAGGTACAGGGAATGTCTATGGCTACACCTTC
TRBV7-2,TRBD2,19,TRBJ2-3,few,CASSLGWGAGLAGSGTQYF,TGTGCCAGCAGCTTAGGTTGGGGAGCGGGACTAGCGGGCTCGGGTACGCAGTATTTT
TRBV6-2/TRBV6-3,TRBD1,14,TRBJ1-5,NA,CASSYQGANQPQHF,TGTGCCAGCAGTTACCAGGGGGCGAATCAGCCCCAGCATTTT
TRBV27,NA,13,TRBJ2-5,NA,CASSLGAAGTQYF,TGTGCCAGCAGTTTGGGTGCGGCGGGGACCCAGTACTTC
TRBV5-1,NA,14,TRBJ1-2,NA,CASSLLGEEGGYTF,TGCGCCAGCAGCTTGTTGGGGGAGGAAGGTGGCTACACCTTC
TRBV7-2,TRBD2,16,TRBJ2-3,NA,CAGTSGGPASTDTQYF,TGTGCCGGCACTAGCGGGGGCCCCGCTAGCACAGATACGCAGTATTTT
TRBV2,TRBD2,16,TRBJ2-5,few,CASSEFLAGLQETQYF,TGTGCCAGCAGTGAATTCCTAGCGGGCTTACAAGAGACCCAGTACTTC
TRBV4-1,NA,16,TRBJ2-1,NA,CASSQGRAGGADEQFF,TGCGCCAGCAGCCAAGGCCGCGCTGGGGGGGCTGATGAGCAGTTCTTC
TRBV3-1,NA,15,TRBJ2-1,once,CASSRDPSSYNEQFF,TGTGCCAGCAGCCGCGACCCTAGCTCCTACAATGAGCAGTTCTTC
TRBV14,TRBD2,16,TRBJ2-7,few,CASSRTGTSGSREQYF,TGTGCCAGCAGCCGAACCGGGACTAGCGGGAGTCGTGAGCAGTACTTC
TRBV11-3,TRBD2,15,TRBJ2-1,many,CASSFFLAEYNEQFF,TGTGCCAGCAGCTTCTTCCTAGCGGAATACAATGAGCAGTTCTTC
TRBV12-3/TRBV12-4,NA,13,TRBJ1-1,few,CASRPLLDTEAFF,TGTGCCAGCAGACCTCTCTTGGACACTGAAGCTTTCTTT
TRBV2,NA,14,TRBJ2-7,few,CASRKTGLSYEQYF,TGTGCCAGCAGGAAGACAGGTCTCTCCTACGAGCAGTACTTC
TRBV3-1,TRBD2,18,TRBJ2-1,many,CASSQEMTRGLAGGEQFF,TGTGCCAGCAGCCAAGAAATGACGCGGGGACTAGCGGGAGGAGAGCAGTTCTTC